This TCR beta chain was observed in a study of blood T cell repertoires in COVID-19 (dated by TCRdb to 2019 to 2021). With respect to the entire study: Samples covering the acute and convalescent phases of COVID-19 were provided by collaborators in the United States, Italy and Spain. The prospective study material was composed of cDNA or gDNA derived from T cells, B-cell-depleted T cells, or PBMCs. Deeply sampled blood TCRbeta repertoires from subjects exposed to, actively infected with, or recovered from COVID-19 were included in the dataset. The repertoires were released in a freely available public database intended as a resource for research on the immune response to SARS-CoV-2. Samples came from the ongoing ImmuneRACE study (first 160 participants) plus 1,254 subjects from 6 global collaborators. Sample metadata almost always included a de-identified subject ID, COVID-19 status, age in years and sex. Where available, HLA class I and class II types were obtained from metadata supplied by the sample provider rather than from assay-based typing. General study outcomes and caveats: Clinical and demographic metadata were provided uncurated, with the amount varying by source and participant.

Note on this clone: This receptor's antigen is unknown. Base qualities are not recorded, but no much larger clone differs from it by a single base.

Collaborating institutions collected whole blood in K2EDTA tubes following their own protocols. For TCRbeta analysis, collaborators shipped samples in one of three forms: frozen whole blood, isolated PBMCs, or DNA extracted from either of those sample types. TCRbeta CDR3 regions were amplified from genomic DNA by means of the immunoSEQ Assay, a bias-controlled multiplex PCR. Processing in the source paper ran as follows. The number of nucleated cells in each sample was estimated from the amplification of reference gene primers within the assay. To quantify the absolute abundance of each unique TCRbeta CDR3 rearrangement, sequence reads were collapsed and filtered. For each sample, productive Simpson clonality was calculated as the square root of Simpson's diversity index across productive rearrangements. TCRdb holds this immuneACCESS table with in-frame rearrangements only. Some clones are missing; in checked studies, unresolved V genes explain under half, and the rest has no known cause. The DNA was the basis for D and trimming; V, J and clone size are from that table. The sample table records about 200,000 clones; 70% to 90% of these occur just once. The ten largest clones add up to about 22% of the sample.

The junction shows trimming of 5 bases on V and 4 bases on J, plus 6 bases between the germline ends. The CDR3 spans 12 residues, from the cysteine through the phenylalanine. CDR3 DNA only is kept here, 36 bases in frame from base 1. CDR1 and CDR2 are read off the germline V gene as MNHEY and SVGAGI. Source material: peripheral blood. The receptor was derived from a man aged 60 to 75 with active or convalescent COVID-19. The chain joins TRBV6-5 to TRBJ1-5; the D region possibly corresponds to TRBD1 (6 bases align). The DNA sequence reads TGTGCCAGCAGTCAGGGGAATCAGCCCCAGCATTTT. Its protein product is CASSQGNQPQHF.